This TCR beta chain was identified in a study of molecular identifiers for immune sequencing clone quantification. Deletions cut 0 bases from V and 5 bases from J, with 14 bases between. The CDR3 covers 16 residues. The germline gives CDR1 LGHNA, CDR2 YSLEER. At least ten counts were recorded for this clonotype. TCRdb reanalysed the PCR reads using MiXCR and keeps one entry per CDR3 protein. The table records roughly 93,000 distinct CDR3 sequences, 15% to 20% of them present only once. This chain links TRBV4-3 with TRBJ2-1; tentatively, D is TRBD2 (6 bases). Sequences were obtained from naive CD8+ T cells from blood, with Jurkat cell RNA spiked in. This sample's subset: FACS-sorted CD8+CD4-CCR7+CD45RA+ naive T cells. This clonotype was obtained from a human donor in good health. Some libraries in this study had Jurkat cell RNA spiked in. The CDR3 coding sequence is TGCGCCAGCAGCCAAGATATACTAGCAACTAACAATGAGCAGTTCTTC. Protein sequence: CASSQDILATNNEQFF.